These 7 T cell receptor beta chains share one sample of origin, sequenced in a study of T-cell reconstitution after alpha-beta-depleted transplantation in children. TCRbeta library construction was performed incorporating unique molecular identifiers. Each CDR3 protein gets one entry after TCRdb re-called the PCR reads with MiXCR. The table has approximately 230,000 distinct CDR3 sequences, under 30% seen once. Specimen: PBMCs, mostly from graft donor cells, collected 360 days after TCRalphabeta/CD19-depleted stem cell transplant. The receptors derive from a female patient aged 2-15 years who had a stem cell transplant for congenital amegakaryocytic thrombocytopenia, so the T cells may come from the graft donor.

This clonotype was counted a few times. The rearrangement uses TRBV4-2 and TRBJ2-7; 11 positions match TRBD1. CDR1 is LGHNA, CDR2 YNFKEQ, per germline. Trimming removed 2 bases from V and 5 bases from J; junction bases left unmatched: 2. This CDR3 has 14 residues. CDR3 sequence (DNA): TGTGCCAGCAGCCAATGGACAGGGGGCGACGAGCAGTACTTC. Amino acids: CASSQWTGGDEQYF.

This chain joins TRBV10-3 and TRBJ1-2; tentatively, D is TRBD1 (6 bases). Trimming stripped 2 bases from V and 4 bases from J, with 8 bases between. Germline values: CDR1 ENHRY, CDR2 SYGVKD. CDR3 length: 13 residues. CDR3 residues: CAISERQVYGYTF. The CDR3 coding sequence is TGTGCCATCAGTGAGAGACAGGTCTATGGCTACACCTTC.

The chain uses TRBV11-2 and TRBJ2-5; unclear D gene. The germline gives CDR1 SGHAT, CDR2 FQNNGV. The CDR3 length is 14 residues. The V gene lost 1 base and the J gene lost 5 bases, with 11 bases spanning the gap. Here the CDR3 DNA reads TGTGCCAGCAGCTTAGTACAAAGCCGGGAGACCCAGTACTTC. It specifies CASSLVQSRETQYF.

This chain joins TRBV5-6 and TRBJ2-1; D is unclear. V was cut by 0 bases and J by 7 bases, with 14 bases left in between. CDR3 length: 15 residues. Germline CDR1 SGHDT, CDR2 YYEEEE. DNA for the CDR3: TGTGCCAGCAGCTTGGTGGGCCGCAATTTGAATGAGCAGTTCTTC. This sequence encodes CASSLVGRNLNEQFF.

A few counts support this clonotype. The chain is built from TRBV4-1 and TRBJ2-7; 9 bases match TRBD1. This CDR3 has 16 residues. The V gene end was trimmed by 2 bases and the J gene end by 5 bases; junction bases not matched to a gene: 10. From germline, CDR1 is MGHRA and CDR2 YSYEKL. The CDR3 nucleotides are TGCGCCAGCAGCCAAAGCGCCGGACAGGGGAACCACGAGCAGTACTTC. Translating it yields CASSQSAGQGNHEQYF.

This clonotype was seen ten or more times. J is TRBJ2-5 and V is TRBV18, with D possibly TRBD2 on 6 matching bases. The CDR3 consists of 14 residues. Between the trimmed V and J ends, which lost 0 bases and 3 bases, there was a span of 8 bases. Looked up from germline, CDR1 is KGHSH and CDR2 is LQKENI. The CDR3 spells CASSPPWGEETQYF. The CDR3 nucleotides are TGTGCCAGCTCACCACCGTGGGGGGAAGAGACCCAGTACTTC.

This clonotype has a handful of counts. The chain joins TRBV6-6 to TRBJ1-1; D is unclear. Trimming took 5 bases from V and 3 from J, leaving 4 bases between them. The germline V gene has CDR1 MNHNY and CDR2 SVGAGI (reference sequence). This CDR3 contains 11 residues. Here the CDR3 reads CASSPDTEAFF. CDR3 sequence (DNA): TGTGCCAGCAGTCCCGACACTGAAGCTTTCTTT.